This T cell receptor (beta chain) came from a study of spatial heterogeneity in lung cancer. Whole-study findings and limits: Higher tumor mutation counts went along with higher counts of expanded intratumoral alpha and beta TCRs. Ubiquitous nonsynonymous mutations were tracked by counts of ubiquitous expanded TCRs, and regional ones by counts of regional expanded TCRs.

This CDR3 is built from 16 residues. CDR1 MNHNY and CDR2 SVGAGI come from the germline V gene (reference sequence). With V trimmed by 5 bases and J by 1 base, 8 bases remained unmatched. Time point meaning: sample taken at primary tumor resection. The donors were 72 patients with non-small cell lung cancer that was early-stage and untreated. In each case, whole RNA from tumor, nontumor lung or frozen PBMC was sequenced unsorted. Individually, TCR cDNA molecules were each labelled with a unique molecular identifier. TCRdb analysed the 5' RACE reads with MiXCR anew, one entry per CDR3 protein. The table has about 4,900 distinct CDR3 sequences, 25% to 40% seen once. This clonotype is termed medium-sized. Its antigen is still unknown.

The clonotype was recovered from a male donor with early-stage non-small cell lung cancer. The J gene is TRBJ2-3, the V gene TRBV6-6, with 8 bases that match TRBD1. This specimen was lung tumor tissue, taken at surgery. CDR3 protein: CASSPTRGRGTDTQYF. In DNA, the CDR3 is TGTGCCAGCAGTCCCACCAGGGGGCGAGGCACAGATACGCAGTATTTT.